Detailed here is one TCR beta chain. Its target is not known. This sample was taken from a study of response to subunit inactivated influenza vaccine. Study-wide findings and caveats: Only a handful of new T cells, the authors suggested, are recruited with each seasonal influenza vaccination.

MiXCR, run by TCRdb on the RT-PCR reads, gives a single entry per CDR3 protein. The sample holds about 780,000 distinct CDR3 sequences, 18% seen once. The trim removed 4 bases at V and 4 bases at J, leaving 16 bases unmatched. The CDR3 sequence is 20 residues long. Germline V gene sequence: CDR1 SGHRS, CDR2 YFSETQ. The chain links TRBV5-1 to TRBJ2-2; 13 bases agree with TRBD2. Material: PBMCs from blood, obtained around 5 days after vaccination. The receptor was derived from a man aged 45 to 65 who received an inactivated influenza vaccine. CDR3 DNA sequence: TGCGCCAGCAGCAAAACAGAAGGACTAGCGGGGGCGAGGAGCACCGGGGAGCTGTTTTTT. This sequence encodes CASSKTEGLAGARSTGELFF.